This T cell receptor beta chain was profiled in a study of human T cells and chemical hapten exposure (dated by TCRdb to the early 2020s). Regarding the study in general: For sensitization, 2% DPC in acetone was applied to a roughly 2 cm by roughly 2 cm area of upper inner arm skin. Weekly therapeutic DPC doses were additionally applied to the scalp of patients throughout the roughly 22-week study period. Libraries were pooled for sequencing, and variation in per-sample TCR yields was attributed mainly to small differences in library volumes within the pool. Patch testing was done on the upper back using Finn chambers containing 0.01% DPC, and results were scored after 6 days according to International Contact Dermatitis Research Group standards. Blood samples were taken from patients before sensitization (week 0) and at 2, 6 and about 24 weeks after DPC sensitization. This study followed changes in the peripheral blood TCR repertoire in vivo during primary and secondary sensitization of alopecia patients to the hapten diphenylcyclopropenone (DPC). The mostly female patient cohort included alopecia areata with under or over 50% scalp involvement, alopecia totalis and alopecia universalis. Blood for TCR sequencing was provided by twenty-nine alopecia patients at one to four time points (pre-sensitization, 2, 6 and 24 weeks).

The sample holds many counts of this clonotype. There is no known antigen for this receptor. Base-call qualities are not available, and no considerably larger clone is one nucleotide away. Library creation used RACE. These reads were obtained on a NextSeq 500. During library preparation, unique molecular identifiers were attached to individual cDNA molecules so that TCRs could be counted in a quantitative, reproducible way. From each blood RNA sample, both TCR alpha and TCR beta chains were sequenced. The published analysis was carried out like this. Samples had a median of approximately 93,000 TCRs, with a range from roughly 23,224 to 700,000. The Decombinator software suite was used to annotate V, J and CDR3 in the TCR reads. For the PS versus PT1 abundance plots, all samples were subsampled to the same number of TCRs (28,000). TCRs were defined as expanded if absent before sensitization and observed at least eight times at the 2-week time point. The raw public reads went through TCRdb reprocessing: fastp at Q25, MiXCR clone calling, in-frame beta chains kept. Here each entry gathers all rows of one CDR3 protein and keeps the most common genes and DNA. The V and J calls reflect TCRdb's pipeline rather than the authors' work. In all, the sample holds tens of thousands of distinct CDR3 sequences, and over 9.5% of those were seen once. The top ten clonotypes cover less than 6.5% of the sample.

Per the publication, the time point label means: patch test 2, 6 weeks after DPC sensitization. What the treatment or condition label conveys for this sample: therapeutic diphenylcyclopropenone sensitization with weekly scalp DPC. At every patch-test visit, the blood draw took place before the patch test was put on. Patients were eligible if aged 18 to 70, diagnosed with alopecia and judged suitable for DPC therapy, and pregnant patients were excluded. Unfractionated whole blood was collected in Tempus Blood RNA tubes, and total RNA was extracted from that blood. V was cut back by 5 bases and J by 0 bases, leaving a gap of 17 bases between them. CDR1 and CDR2 are read off the germline V gene as SGHNT and YENEEA. The CDR3, cysteine through phenylalanine, is 17 amino acids long. Only CDR3 DNA remains: 51 bases, in frame from the first base. The investigation overall reported the following: Expanded TCRs formed significantly more large CDR3 similarity clusters than pre-sensitization or healthy control sets, consistent with antigen-driven responses. Repeated subsampling changed both the strength of the expansion versus patch-test correlation and the threshold at which the correlation became significant. The number of PT1 expanded TCRs positively correlated with patch test score, significant at thresholds 8, 16 and 32 but not 4. DPC sensitization did not change how many TCRs were above 1 in 1000 frequency, and no evidence was found of alterations in global repertoire structure. All patients had alopecia, a presumed autoimmune disease, so their immune response might differ from that of healthy individuals.

The sample in question was whole blood, obtained in connection with sensitization to the hapten diphenylcyclopropenone (DPC). This TCR derives from a woman aged 45-65 years with alopecia areata. Some clones in this sample may be carry-over from other donors' samples. This receptor chain uses TRBV11-3 and TRBJ2-1; 6 matching bases give a weak D call of TRBD1. The DNA sequence reads TGTGCCAGCAGCCCGGACAGTTTTTCGAGCTCCTACAATGAGCAGTTCTTC. Translated, this is CASSPDSFSSSYNEQFF.